Listed below are T cell receptor beta chains from one sample, sequenced in a study of OX40 agonist ivuxolimab in advanced cancers. Measured with immunoSEQ multiplex PCR; TCRdb has only the in-frame clones, and not every one. The sample includes around 68,000 clones, roughly 90% seen only once; the top ten take 1.2%. Specimen: CD4+ or CD8+ T cells sorted from blood, collected in a trial of the OX40 agonist ivuxolimab. These receptor sequences come from an adult with an advanced solid tumor such as melanoma, head and neck, liver or kidney cancer. Both conserved end residues are part of each CDR3. D genes are given only for firm matches. Expanded clones get a size class; other rows say once, few or many, or leave the size out.

TRBJ1-2 | TRBV30 | NA | NA | CAWSVGSRIGYTF | TGTGCCTGGAGTGTGGGCAGCCGAATTGGCTACACCTTC
TRBJ2-7 | TRBV4-1 | NA | NA | CASSQAQSSSYEQYF | TGCGCCAGCAGCCAAGCCCAAAGTAGCTCCTACGAGCAGTACTTC
TRBJ1-1 | TRBV10-3 | once | NA | CAISNEGANTEAFF | TGTGCCATCAGTAACGAGGGAGCGAACACTGAAGCTTTCTTT
TRBJ2-7 | TRBV6-6 | NA | NA | CASGSGSLPTYEQYF | TGTGCCAGCGGGTCTGGCTCTCTACCTACCTACGAGCAGTACTTC
TRBJ2-1 | TRBV6-1 | NA | NA | CASRGAAGTYNEQFF | TGTGCCAGCAGGGGCGCAGCTGGGACCTACAATGAGCAGTTCTTC
TRBJ2-7 | TRBV30 | NA | TRBD1 | CAWSGQGGEQYF | TGTGCCTGGTCGGGACAGGGAGGCGAGCAGTACTTC
TRBJ1-6 | TRBV27 | NA | TRBD1 | CASRQGGNSPLHF | TGTGCCAGCAGACAGGGGGGAAATTCACCCCTCCACTTT
TRBJ1-2 | TRBV14 | NA | NA | CASSQDRGRDGYTF | TGTGCCAGCAGCCAAGACCGGGGAAGGGATGGCTACACCTTC
TRBJ2-5 | TRBV14 | NA | TRBD2 | CASSKEGSGRDSRTQYF | TGTGCCAGCAGCAAGGAAGGTAGCGGGAGGGATTCGCGGACCCAGTACTTC
TRBJ2-1 | TRBV11-1 | NA | TRBD2 | CASSAGLAVNEQFF | TGTGCCAGCAGCGCGGGACTAGCGGTGAATGAGCAGTTCTTC
TRBJ1-1 | TRBV5-1 | NA | NA | CASSLPLNTEAFF | TGCGCCAGCAGCTTGCCCCTGAACACTGAAGCTTTCTTT
TRBJ2-5 | TRBV25-1 | NA | TRBD1 | CASSDRVELKETQYF | TGTGCCAGCAGCGACAGGGTTGAGCTTAAGGAGACCCAGTACTTC
TRBJ2-5 | TRBV15 | once | TRBD2 | CATSRVRLAGGRETQYF | TGTGCCACCAGCAGAGTACGACTAGCGGGAGGGCGAGAGACCCAGTACTTC
TRBJ2-7 | TRBV10-1 | NA | TRBD2 | CASRNSGTSGSSYEQYF | TGCGCCAGCAGGAATTCCGGGACTAGCGGGAGCTCCTACGAGCAGTACTTC
TRBJ2-5 | TRBV11-2 | NA | NA | CASSLAGAGAGTQYF | TGTGCCAGCAGCTTAGCCGGGGCCGGAGCAGGAACCCAGTACTTC
TRBJ2-2 | TRBV5-1 | NA | TRBD2 | CASSPTTSDLGELFF | TGCGCCAGCAGCCCTACTACTAGCGACCTCGGGGAGCTGTTTTTT
TRBJ2-7 | TRBV7-8 | NA | TRBD1 | CASSADRGREQYF | TGTGCCAGCAGCGCGGACAGGGGGAGGGAGCAGTACTTC
TRBJ1-4 | TRBV2 | NA | NA | CASSWSDEKLFF | TGTGCCAGCAGTTGGTCGGATGAAAAACTGTTTTTT
TRBJ2-1 | TRBV28 | NA | TRBD2 | CASNPSGSSDEQFF | TGTGCCAGCAATCCCAGCGGGAGTTCCGATGAGCAGTTCTTC
TRBJ2-7 | TRBV5-3 | NA | NA | CAERLVKKGNYEQYF | TGTGCCGAACGGCTCGTGAAAAAGGGGAACTACGAGCAGTACTTC
TRBJ2-5 | TRBV5-1 | NA | TRBD1 | CASSRDGQAGETQYF | TGCGCCAGCAGCCGGGACGGACAGGCTGGAGAGACCCAGTACTTC
TRBJ2-3 | TRBV7-8 | NA | NA | CASSPRVAVTDTQYF | TGTGCCAGCAGCCCGCGGGTAGCGGTCACAGATACGCAGTATTTT
TRBJ1-2 | TRBV23-1 | NA | NA | CASSHSGSGSNYGYTF | TGCGCCAGCAGTCACTCCGGGTCGGGGAGTAACTATGGCTACACCTTC
TRBJ1-2 | TRBV19 | NA | NA | CASSNREGSGYTF | TGTGCCAGTAGTAACAGGGAAGGATCTGGCTACACCTTC
TRBJ2-7 | TRBV5-1 | NA | NA | CASSLIQGVREQYF | TGCGCCAGCAGCTTGATACAGGGCGTCCGCGAGCAGTACTTC
TRBJ1-2 | TRBV7-9 | NA | NA | CASSQQGYGYTF | TGTGCCAGCAGCCAACAGGGCTATGGCTACACCTTC
TRBJ2-4 | TRBV11-2 | NA | NA | CASSLGGENIQYF | TGTGCCAGCAGCTTAGGGGGAGAAAACATTCAGTACTTC
TRBJ2-7 | TRBV6-5 | NA | TRBD1 | CASSRSGQGNYEQYF | TGTGCCAGCAGCCGATCCGGACAGGGGAACTACGAGCAGTACTTC
TRBJ2-7 | TRBV7-2 | NA | TRBD2 | CASSFASGSYEQYF | TGTGCCAGCAGCTTCGCTAGCGGCTCCTACGAGCAGTACTTC
TRBJ2-5 | TRBV12-5 | few | NA | CASGAGAQETQYF | TGTGCTAGTGGGGCGGGTGCCCAAGAGACCCAGTACTTC
TRBJ1-4 | TRBV9 | NA | NA | CASSVTGRGEKLFF | TGTGCCAGCAGCGTCACAGGGAGGGGTGAAAAACTGTTTTTT
TRBJ2-1 | TRBV7-9 | NA | TRBD1 | CASSSGTGGPGEQFF | TGTGCCAGCAGTTCCGGGACAGGGGGCCCCGGGGAGCAGTTCTTC
TRBJ2-7 | TRBV6-1 | NA | NA | CASSLPSRNEQYF | TGTGCCAGCAGTCTCCCTAGCAGGAACGAGCAGTACTTC
TRBJ2-7 | TRBV2 | NA | NA | CASRTQGSYEQYF | TGTGCCAGCAGGACCCAAGGCTCCTACGAGCAGTACTTC
TRBJ1-1 | TRBV7-9 | NA | NA | CASDPGTSQRTTEAFF | TGTGCCAGCGACCCCGGAACCTCTCAGAGGACCACTGAAGCTTTCTTT
TRBJ2-1 | TRBV28 | NA | NA | CASSTPGRDEQFF | TGTGCCAGCAGTACCCCCGGCCGGGATGAGCAGTTCTTC
TRBJ2-2 | TRBV7-6 | NA | NA | CASSLAVGGLYTGELFF | TGTGCCAGCAGCTTAGCGGTGGGCGGCCTATACACCGGGGAGCTGTTTTTT
TRBJ1-4 | TRBV2 | NA | TRBD1 | CASRTGGGEKLFF | TGTGCCAGCCGGACAGGGGGGGGAGAAAAACTGTTTTTT
TRBJ2-1 | TRBV2 | NA | TRBD2 | CASSQTGLAGGYEQFF | TGTGCCAGCAGTCAAACGGGACTAGCGGGAGGCTATGAGCAGTTCTTC
TRBJ2-7 | TRBV18 | NA | NA | CASSPSDTTYEQYF | TGTGCCAGCTCACCATCCGACACGACCTACGAGCAGTACTTC
TRBJ1-2 | TRBV21-1 | NA | NA | CASSKIGGDRNSYGYTF | TGTGCCAGCAGCAAAATTGGAGGGGACAGGAACTCCTATGGCTACACCTTC
TRBJ2-5 | TRBV6-5 | NA | TRBD2 | CASSYGTSGQETQYF | TGTGCCAGCAGTTACGGGACTAGCGGCCAAGAGACCCAGTACTTC
TRBJ1-1 | TRBV5-1 | NA | NA | CASSKQGSNTEAFF | TGCGCCAGCAGCAAACAGGGTTCTAACACTGAAGCTTTCTTT
TRBJ1-5 | TRBV2 | NA | TRBD1 | CASSRGQGGDNQPQHF | TGTGCCAGCAGTCGGGGACAGGGGGGAGACAATCAGCCCCAGCATTTT
TRBJ2-4 | TRBV19 | NA | NA | CASSTTGAKVSAKNIQYF | TGTGCCAGTAGTACTACGGGAGCAAAGGTTTCGGCCAAAAACATTCAGTACTTC
TRBJ2-5 | TRBV27 | NA | NA | CASSLKGPRLGETQYF | TGTGCCAGCAGCTTAAAGGGCCCTCGACTGGGAGAGACCCAGTACTTC
TRBJ1-2 | TRBV6-6 | NA | NA | CASSGTGSYYGYTF | TGTGCCAGCAGCGGAACAGGGAGCTACTATGGCTACACCTTC
TRBJ2-7 | TRBV7-8 | NA | NA | CASSFDRNSYEQYF | TGTGCCAGCAGCTTCGATCGGAACTCCTACGAGCAGTACTTC
TRBJ1-5 | TRBV6-6 | NA | NA | CASRPDSSNQPQHF | TGTGCCAGCAGGCCAGACAGTAGCAATCAGCCCCAGCATTTT
TRBJ1-2 | TRBV30 | once | TRBD1 | CAWSRGQDYGYTF | TGTGCCTGGAGTAGGGGACAGGACTATGGCTACACCTTC
TRBJ1-2 | TRBV6-1 | NA | NA | CASSLSVGDGYTF | TGTGCCAGCAGCCTTTCTGTGGGAGACGGCTACACCTTC
TRBJ1-1 | TRBV6-1 | NA | TRBD1 | CASSVIQGGNTEAFF | TGTGCCAGCAGTGTTATACAGGGGGGAAACACTGAAGCTTTCTTT
TRBJ2-7 | TRBV18 | NA | TRBD1 | CASSPRQGPDEQYF | TGTGCCAGCTCACCGAGACAGGGTCCCGACGAGCAGTACTTC
TRBJ2-3 | TRBV7-6 | few | NA | CASSLTMGNTQYF | TGTGCCAGCAGCTTAACAATGGGAAATACGCAGTATTTT
TRBJ2-3 | TRBV19 | NA | NA | CASSMGRAPSADTQYF | TGTGCCAGTAGTATGGGCAGGGCCCCCTCCGCAGATACGCAGTATTTT